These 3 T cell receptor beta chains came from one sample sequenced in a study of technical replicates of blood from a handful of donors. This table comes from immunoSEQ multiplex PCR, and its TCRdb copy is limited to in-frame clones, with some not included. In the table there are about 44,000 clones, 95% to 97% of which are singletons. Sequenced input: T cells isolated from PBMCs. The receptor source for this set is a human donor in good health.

The CDR3 here is CASSYSENHGTEAFF. For the CDR3, the DNA is TGTGCCAGCAGTTACTCCGAGAATCATGGCACTGAAGCTTTCTTT. V usage is TRBV6-5 and J usage is TRBJ1-1; D is unclear. The CDR3 runs 15 residues. V lost 0 bases, J lost 4 bases, and 12 bases lay in between. The germline gives CDR1 MNHEY, CDR2 SVGAGI.

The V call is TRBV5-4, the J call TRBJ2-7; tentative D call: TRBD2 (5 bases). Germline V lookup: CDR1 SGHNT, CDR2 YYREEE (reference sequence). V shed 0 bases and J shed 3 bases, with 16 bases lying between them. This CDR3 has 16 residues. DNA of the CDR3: TGTGCCAGCAGCTTGGTAGTTGGACTCAGCTTCTACGAGCAGTACTTC. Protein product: CASSLVVGLSFYEQYF.

The CDR3 region is CASSWTGQSTDTQYF. The CDR3 DNA reads TGTGCCAGCAGCTGGACAGGGCAGTCCACAGATACGCAGTATTTT. The chain couples TRBV7-3 to TRBJ2-3; 8 nucleotides align to TRBD1. Germline V CDR1 and CDR2: SGHTA, FQGTGA. The CDR3 length is 15 residues. The V and J ends lost 4 bases and 2 bases, in that order; junction bases with no gene match: 5.